A selection of T cell receptor beta chains follows, all from one sample in a study of blood T cell repertoires in COVID-19. TCRdb's copy holds only in-frame clones and misses some; the assay was immunoSEQ multiplex PCR. The data show 400,000 to 550,000 clones, 85% to 90% seen once. The sample comprised peripheral blood. These receptors were collected from a woman younger than 45 with acute or convalescent COVID-19. The CDR3 runs from the conserved cysteine through the conserved F or W. D genes are given only for firm matches. Expanded clones are given a class, and other clones once, few, many or no size at all.

D gene	J gene	clone size	V gene	CDR3 DNA	CDR3 protein
TRBD1	TRBJ2-3	-	TRBV6-6	TGTGCCAGCAGGGACACAGGGGATTTGCTAGATACGCAGTATTTT	CASRDTGDLLDTQYF
TRBD1	TRBJ1-1	-	TRBV3-1/TRBV3-2	TGTGCCAGCAGCCAACCTGGGACAGCGAACACTGAAGCTTTCTTT	CASSQPGTANTEAFF
-	TRBJ2-5	-	TRBV5-4	TGTGCCAGCAGCTTGGCAGGGTTGGGGGAGACCCAGTACTTC	CASSLAGLGETQYF
-	TRBJ2-1	-	TRBV27	TGTGCCAGCAGTTTATCGTCGGCGGGGATTGGATTCTTC	CASSLSSAGIGFF
-	TRBJ2-7	-	TRBV4-1	TGCGCCAGCAGCCAGCTCTCCCGGGAGATCCTAGGGGAGCAGTACTTC	CASSQLSREILGEQYF
-	TRBJ1-2	-	TRBV7-2	TGTGCCAGCAGCTTGGGGCCTATGTATGGCTACACCTTC	CASSLGPMYGYTF
-	TRBJ2-5	-	TRBV9	TGTGCCAGCAGTGGAGGAACGGAAGGGGAGACCCAGTACTTC	CASSGGTEGETQYF
-	TRBJ2-1	-	TRBV9	TGTGCCAGCAGCGTAGCTGTGGAGGGGAGCTCCTACAATGAGCAGTTCTTC	CASSVAVEGSSYNEQFF
TRBD1	TRBJ1-4	-	TRBV7-9	TGTGCCAGCAGCCCCCGGACAGGGGTTGAAAAACTGTTTTTT	CASSPRTGVEKLFF
TRBD1	TRBJ1-2	-	TRBV10-2	TGCGCCAGCAGTGCAACAGGGGGTACAAACTATGGCTACACCTTC	CASSATGGTNYGYTF
-	TRBJ1-1	once	TRBV18	TGTGCCAGCTCACGGACAAGGACAGAAGGGAACACTGAAGCTTTCTTT	CASSRTRTEGNTEAFF
TRBD2	TRBJ2-1	-	TRBV2	TGTGCCAGCAGACCCGGGGGGGCGGGCGAGCAGTTCTTC	CASRPGGAGEQFF
-	TRBJ1-3	-	TRBV6-5	TGTGCCAGCAGTCTACACCAGACAGGCGCCAACACCATATATTTT	CASSLHQTGANTIYF
TRBD1	TRBJ2-1	-	TRBV27	TGTGCCAGCAGTCCGAACCGGGACAGGGGGCAAATCGGTGAGCAGTTCTTC	CASSPNRDRGQIGEQFF
-	TRBJ1-1	-	TRBV9	TGTGCCAGCAGCGTAGGTTCAGGTTTTAACACTGAAGCTTTCTTT	CASSVGSGFNTEAFF
TRBD2	TRBJ2-2	few	TRBV9	TGTGCCAGCAGCTTAATTAGACCGGGGGGCACCGGGGAGCTGTTTTTT	CASSLIRPGGTGELFF
-	TRBJ1-2	-	TRBV30	TGTGCCTGGACCCAAGAGTCTAGCGGGGAAGGCTACACCTTC	CAWTQESSGEGYTF
TRBD1	TRBJ2-7	-	TRBV28	TGTGCCAGCAGTGTTCCGGGACAGGGGACGTACGAGCAGTACTTC	CASSVPGQGTYEQYF
-	TRBJ1-6	-	TRBV7-6	TGTGCCAGCAGCTTACAGGGGAGCTCCTATAATTCACCCCTCCACTTT	CASSLQGSSYNSPLHF
-	TRBJ2-7	-	TRBV9	TGTGCCAGCAGCGCTTCCCCCCGAGGCTACGAGCAGTACTTC	CASSASPRGYEQYF